A single sample gave rise to the 18 T cell receptor beta chains below, sequenced in a study of cytomegalovirus exposure and HLA in healthy donors. Amplification used 60 Vbeta primers and 13 Jbeta primers. Measured with immunoSEQ multiplex PCR; TCRdb has only the in-frame clones, and not every one. The profile shows more than 80,000 clones, around 73% of them singletons. Source material: PBMCs. The origin of the receptors is a woman aged 40 to 55 in good health and CMV-seropositive.

The chain is built from TRBV7-9 and TRBJ1-4; 9 bases agree with TRBD1. The V and J ends lost 5 bases and 1 base, in that order; junction bases with no gene match: 8. The CDR3 is made up of 17 amino acids. Germline CDR1 is SEHNR and CDR2 is FQNEAQ (reference sequence). CDR3 bases: TGTGCCAGCAGCGCCTCCGGGACAGGGTTAACTAATGAAAAACTGTTTTTT. It specifies CASSASGTGLTNEKLFF. Combining the CDR3 with reference TRBV7-9 and TRBJ1-4 gives the whole variable domain DTGVSQNPRHKITKRGQNVTFRCDPISEHNRLYWYRQTLGQGPEFLTYFQNEAQLEKSRLLSDRFSAERPKGSFSTLEIQRTEQGDSAMYLCASSASGTGLTNEKLFFGSGTQLSVL.

This clone was detected once. This chain connects TRBV21-1 to TRBJ2-7; the DNA was not compared with TRBD2, the D call given in the table. TRBV21-1 is labeled a pseudogene. The CDR3 runs 16 residues. CDR3 coding DNA: TGTGCCAGCACCGATAAGGTGGGGCTAGCGGTTTACGAGCAGTACTTC. Residues: CASTDKVGLAVYEQYF.

V usage is TRBV7-2 and J usage is TRBJ2-1; 9 bases line up with TRBD2. The CDR3 runs 16 residues. From germline, CDR1 is SGHTA and CDR2 FQGNSA. J gave up 6 bases and V 3 bases, and 9 bases lay outside the gene matches. CDR3 sequence reads: CASSFRGRAVGNEQFF. Written as DNA, the CDR3 is TGTGCCAGCAGCTTCCGCGGGAGGGCCGTCGGCAATGAGCAGTTCTTC.

With regard to this clone: One junction end does not reproduce the germline sequence, and a read error may be involved. The J gene is TRBJ2-7, the V gene TRBV20-1, with 9 bases aligning to TRBD2. The germline CDR1 and CDR2 sequences are DFQATT and SNEGSKA (reference sequence). The CDR3 loop spans 11 amino acids. The CDR3 protein is CSAPDLAGDLF. CDR3 nucleotide sequence: TGCAGTGCCCCAGATTTAGCGGGAGACCTTTTC.

As for this clone: One end of the junction varies from germline; a read error may be responsible. The V call is TRBV7-7, the J call TRBJ2-7; a weak D match, TRBD2 (6 bases). There are 14 residues in the CDR3. Germline CDR1 and CDR2: SSHAT and FNYEAQ (reference sequence). The CDR3 DNA reads TGTGCTAGCAGCTTAGGCGGGGCGACAAGCGAGCAGTACTTC. Encoded protein: CASSLGGATSEQYF. The full variable domain, its missing parts supplied by reference TRBV7-7 and TRBJ2-7, is GAGVSQSPRYKVTKRGQDVTLRCDPISSHATLYWYQQALGQGPEFLTYFNYEAQPDKSGLPSDRFSAERPEGSISTLTIQRTEQRDSAMYRCASSLGGATSEQYFGPGTRLTVT.

The chain carries TRBV2 and TRBJ2-7, with 9 bases aligning to TRBD1. Germline CDR1 is SNHLY and CDR2 is FYNNEI. CDR3 size: 15 residues. The ends lost 5 bases at V and 4 bases at J; junction bases unmatched: 9. CDR3 sequence reads: CASSTYGTGRYEQYF. The CDR3, as DNA: TGTGCCAGCAGTACCTACGGGACAGGGAGGTACGAGCAGTACTTC.

The chain carries TRBV5-1 and TRBJ2-1; D is possibly TRBD2 (5 bases). The CDR3 runs to 17 residues. Germline CDR1 is SGHRS and CDR2 is YFSETQ. V lost 0 bases, J lost 4 bases, and 17 bases lay in between. In nucleotides, the CDR3 is TGCGCCAGCAGCTTGGCCCCAGGATTGGGAGCATACAATGAGCAGTTCTTC. Protein product: CASSLAPGLGAYNEQFF.

V gene TRBV28 combines with J gene TRBJ2-6; D ambiguous. CDR1 MDHEN and CDR2 SYDVKM come from the germline V gene. This CDR3 is 13 amino acids long. The V gene lost 3 bases and the J gene lost 4 bases, with 4 bases spanning the gap. CDR3 sequence reads: CASSLAGANVLTF. The DNA for the CDR3 is TGTGCCAGCAGTTTGGCCGGGGCCAACGTCCTGACTTTC.

The V gene is TRBV18, the J gene TRBJ2-5; TRBD2 matches 10 bases. CDR1 and CDR2 from the germline V gene are KGHSH and LQKENI. Trimming cost V 4 bases and J 3 bases; bases outside gene matches: 2. The CDR3 loop spans 14 amino acids. The CDR3 DNA sequence: TGTGCCAGCTCACGAGGGACTAGCGAAGAGACCCAGTACTTC. Translating it yields CASSRGTSEETQYF.

This sequence joins TRBV9 and TRBJ2-3; 14 nucleotides agree with TRBD2. The germline CDR1 and CDR2 sequences are SGDLS and YYNGEE. After removal of 4 bases from V and 4 bases from J, the junction contained 8 bases not matched to a gene. The CDR3 is made up of 17 amino acids. CDR3 sequence reads: CASSTGTSGSLSDTQYF. In DNA form, the CDR3 reads TGTGCCAGCAGCACCGGGACTAGCGGGAGCTTGTCAGATACGCAGTATTTT.

The chain links TRBV5-1 to TRBJ2-7; 11 bases are shared with TRBD1. With 2 bases clipped from V and 7 bases from J, the junction kept 8 bases outside the gene matches. Per the germline V gene, CDR1 is SGHRS and CDR2 is YFSETQ. This CDR3 spans 15 amino acids. The CDR3: CASSLDGQGAQEQYF. CDR3 DNA: TGCGCCAGCAGCTTAGACGGACAGGGGGCGCAAGAGCAGTACTTC.

This chain uses TRBV4-2 with TRBJ2-3, with D perhaps matching TRBD2 (5 bases). The CDR3 has 16 amino acids. Trimming left V 1 base short and J 2 bases short, with 13 bases between. The germline V gene encodes CDR1 LGHNA and CDR2 YNFKEQ. The CDR3 protein is CASSQVGRSDTDTQYF. The CDR3 DNA reads TGTGCCAGCAGCCAAGTAGGGAGATCTGACACAGATACGCAGTATTTT.

The chain joins TRBV29-1 to TRBJ2-7, with D possibly being TRBD1 (6 bases). The germline CDR1 and CDR2 sequences are SQVTM and ANQGSEA. V gave up 7 bases and J gave up 5 bases, with 21 bases separating them. This CDR3 has 14 amino acids. In DNA, the CDR3 is TGCAGCGCAGAGCGGTACAGGGAATGTGACGAGCAGTACTTC. The encoded protein is CSAERYRECDEQYF.

J is TRBJ2-7 and V is TRBV5-1, with 10 bases lining up with TRBD2. The CDR3 has 15 amino acids. The germline CDR1 and CDR2 sequences are SGHRS and YFSETQ. V lost 1 base to trimming and J lost 0 bases; unmatched junction nucleotides: 1. The CDR3 DNA sequence: TGCGCCAGCAGCTTGACTAGCGGGATCTCCTACGAGCAGTACTTC. Protein sequence: CASSLTSGISYEQYF.

This clone occurred once. The chain has TRBV25-1 and TRBJ2-2; D ambiguous. The V and J ends lost 2 bases and 6 bases respectively, with 13 bases between them. The CDR3 covers 15 residues. Germline V gives CDR1 MGHDK, CDR2 SYGVNS. Written as DNA, the CDR3 is TGTGCCAGCAGTGAACCCGGCGGAACCGCCGGGGAGCTGTTTTTT. It translates to CASSEPGGTAGELFF. Full variable domain (remainder filled in from reference TRBV25-1 and TRBJ2-2): EADIYQTPRYLVIGTGKKITLECSQTMGHDKMYWYQQDPGMELHLIHYSYGVNSTEKGDLSSESTVSRIRTEHFPLTLESARPSHTSQYLCASSEPGGTAGELFFGEGSRLTVL.

This clone was picked up one time. The CDR3 loop is CASSLISGLPYEQYF. The CDR3 coding sequence is TGTGCCAGCAGTTTAATCAGCGGGTTACCCTACGAGCAGTACTTC. The chain couples TRBV27 to TRBJ2-7, with D tentatively TRBD2 (6 bases). This CDR3 is 15 amino acids long. CDR1 and CDR2 (germline): MNHEY, SMNVEV (reference sequence). V was shortened by 2 bases and J by 2 bases, with 13 bases between the two germline ends.

The gene calls are TRBV6-1 and TRBJ2-3; no firm D call. Trimming took 4 bases from V and 1 from J, leaving 12 bases between them. This CDR3 is built from 15 residues. Germline-derived CDR1 and CDR2 are MNHNS and SASEGT. For the CDR3, the DNA is TGTGCCAGCAGTGGTGCTTCAGGCCGCACAGATACGCAGTATTTT. Its translation: CASSGASGRTDTQYF.

The V gene is TRBV5-4, the J gene TRBJ2-5; unclear D gene. Per germline, CDR1 SGHNT and CDR2 YYREEE (reference sequence). Trimming shortened V by 1 base and J by 3 bases, and 7 bases separated the two germline ends. The CDR3 covers 13 residues. CDR3 coding DNA: TGTGCCAGCAGCTTGATCAGTGAAGAGACCCAGTACTTC. It is translated as CASSLISEETQYF.